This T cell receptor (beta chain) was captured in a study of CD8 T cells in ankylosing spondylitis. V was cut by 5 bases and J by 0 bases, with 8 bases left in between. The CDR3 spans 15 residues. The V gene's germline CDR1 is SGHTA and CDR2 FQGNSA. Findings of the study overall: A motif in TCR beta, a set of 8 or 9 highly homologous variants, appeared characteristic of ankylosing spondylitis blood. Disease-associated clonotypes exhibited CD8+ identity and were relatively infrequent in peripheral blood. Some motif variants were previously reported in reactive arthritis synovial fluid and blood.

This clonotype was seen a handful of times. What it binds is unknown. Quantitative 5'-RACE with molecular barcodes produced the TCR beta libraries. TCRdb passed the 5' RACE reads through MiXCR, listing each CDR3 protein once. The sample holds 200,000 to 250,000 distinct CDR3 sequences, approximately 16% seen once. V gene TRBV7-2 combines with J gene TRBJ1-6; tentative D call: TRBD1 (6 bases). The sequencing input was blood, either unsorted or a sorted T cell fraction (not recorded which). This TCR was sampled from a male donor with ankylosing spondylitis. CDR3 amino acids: CASSGGLSYNSPLHF. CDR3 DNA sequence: TGTGCCAGCAGCGGGGGCCTCTCCTATAATTCACCCCTCCACTTT. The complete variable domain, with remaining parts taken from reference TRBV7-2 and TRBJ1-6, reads GAGVSQSPSNKVTEKGKDVELRCDPISGHTALYWYRQSLGQGLEFLIYFQGNSAPDKSGLPSDRFSAERTGGSVSTLTIQRTQQEDSAVYLCASSGGLSYNSPLHFGNGTRLTVT.